Listed below are T cell receptor beta chains from one sample, sequenced in a study of HIV-infected patients and healthy controls. MiXCR, run by TCRdb on the 5' RACE reads, gives a single entry per CDR3 protein. The sample comprises about 7,400 distinct CDR3 sequences, 9% to 9.5% of which are singletons, and about 18% rests with the top ten. The material sequenced was blood, taken before antiretroviral therapy. Source of these receptors: an adult with HIV infection. CDR3s include the opening cysteine and the closing phenylalanine or tryptophan. Each record gives: J gene, clone size, D gene, V gene, CDR3 DNA, CDR3 protein. A D gene is named only where the DNA matches it firmly. For some rows the clone size is stated as once, few or many, or as a class when expanded; others skip it.

TRBJ2-3 | NA | TRBD2 | TRBV4-1 | TGCGCCAGCAGCATCCTAGCGGGGGATACGCAGTATTTT | CASSILAGDTQYF
TRBJ2-1 | NA | TRBD2 | TRBV7-9 | TGTGCCAGCAGCTTAGGTGGTACGGGAGGGCTATACAATGAGCAGTTCTTC | CASSLGGTGGLYNEQFF
TRBJ2-1 | medium-sized | TRBD2 | TRBV4-1 | TGCGCCAGCAGCCGACAGGGACTAGCGGGCTCTCCTGAGCAGTTCTTC | CASSRQGLAGSPEQFF
TRBJ2-1 | NA | NA | TRBV7-8 | TGTGCCAGCAGCTTAGTACTGGCGGACCTCACCTACAATGAGCAGTTCTTC | CASSLVLADLTYNEQFF
TRBJ2-3 | medium-sized | TRBD2 | TRBV6-2/TRBV6-3 | TGTGCCAGCAGTTACACGACTAGCGGGGCCCCTAGCACAGATACGCAGTATTTT | CASSYTTSGAPSTDTQYF
TRBJ2-7 | few | TRBD1 | TRBV29-1 | TGCAGCGTTGAGGATGGGACAGCCTACGAGCAGTACTTC | CSVEDGTAYEQYF
TRBJ1-1 | medium-sized | TRBD1 | TRBV5-1 | TGCGCCAGCAGCTTAACCGGGACAGAGAACACTGAAGCTTTCTTT | CASSLTGTENTEAFF
TRBJ1-2 | many | TRBD1 | TRBV5-4 | TGTGCCAGCAGCCCGGGACAGAACTATGGCTACACCTTC | CASSPGQNYGYTF
TRBJ2-7 | medium-sized | NA | TRBV27 | TGTGCCAGCAGTTTCCAGGGGACGGGCGAGCAGTACTTC | CASSFQGTGEQYF
TRBJ2-3 | many | TRBD2 | TRBV5-4 | TGTGCCAGCAGCTTAAGATCCGGGGGGAGCACAGATACGCAGTATTTT | CASSLRSGGSTDTQYF
TRBJ1-3 | many | NA | TRBV27 | TGTGCCAGCAGCAGGACAGCTTTCTCTGGAAACACCATATATTTT | CASSRTAFSGNTIYF
TRBJ1-5 | medium-sized | NA | TRBV29-1 | TGCAGCGTTTCCGCTGGCGGGTGGGATCAGCCCCAGCATTTT | CSVSAGGWDQPQHF
TRBJ2-1 | medium-sized | TRBD2 | TRBV20-1 | TGCAGTGCTAGTCTAGCGGGGAGAGGGAATGAGCAGTTCTTC | CSASLAGRGNEQFF
TRBJ2-7 | medium-sized | NA | TRBV12-3/TRBV12-4 | TGTGCCAGCAGTTTTCGGGTCTCCTACGAGCAGTACTTC | CASSFRVSYEQYF
TRBJ2-1 | many | TRBD1 | TRBV7-7 | TGTGCTAGCAGCCCGGGACAGGGGGTTTACAATGAGCAGTTCTTC | CASSPGQGVYNEQFF
TRBJ2-1 | medium-sized | TRBD2 | TRBV11-2 | TGTGCCAGCAGCACTCGGACTAGCATTAATGAGCAGTTCTTC | CASSTRTSINEQFF
TRBJ2-1 | medium-sized | TRBD2 | TRBV28 | TGTGCCAGCAGTTCCGAAGCGGGAGGGCTGAATGAGCAGTTCTTC | CASSSEAGGLNEQFF
TRBJ1-2 | NA | NA | TRBV2 | TGTGCCAGCAGTGAAGCGCGGGGGAGGGACGGCAACTATGGCTACACCTTC | CASSEARGRDGNYGYTF
TRBJ2-3 | medium-sized | NA | TRBV11-2 | TGTGCCAGCAGCTTAGATAGATGGGACAGCACAGATACGCAGTATTTT | CASSLDRWDSTDTQYF
TRBJ2-7 | NA | TRBD1 | TRBV19 | TGTGCCAGTAGCCCGACAGGGGTAACCCACGAGCAGTACTTC | CASSPTGVTHEQYF
TRBJ2-1 | medium-sized | NA | TRBV20-1 | TGCAGTGCTAGTGGTCAGGGTAGGGGGGAGTTCCCAGATGAGCAGTTCTTC | CSASGQGRGEFPDEQFF
TRBJ2-5 | many | TRBD2 | TRBV10-1 | TGCGCCAGCAGTGAGGGACTAGCGGGAGGTGAGACCCAGTACTTC | CASSEGLAGGETQYF
TRBJ2-1 | medium-sized | TRBD2 | TRBV20-1 | TGCAGTCCTTGGGGAGGACTAGCGGGATTCAATGAGCAGTTCTTC | CSPWGGLAGFNEQFF
TRBJ2-7 | many | NA | TRBV9 | TGTGCCAGCAGCGCGGGGTTGGAGCTATCCTACGAGCAGTACTTC | CASSAGLELSYEQYF
TRBJ1-1 | many | NA | TRBV9 | TGTGCCAGCAGCCATAAAGGTGGCGGCGTGGCTGAAGCTTTCTTT | CASSHKGGGVAEAFF
TRBJ2-5 | many | NA | TRBV14 | TGTGCCAGCAGCCCCAGGACACGAGAACAAGAGACCCAGTACTTC | CASSPRTREQETQYF
TRBJ1-1 | NA | NA | TRBV7-8 | TGTGCCAGCAGCTTAGGGGTACAATGGAGGAACACTGAAGCTTTCTTT | CASSLGVQWRNTEAFF